This T cell receptor (beta chain) was observed in a study of OX40 agonist ivuxolimab in advanced cancers. Looking at the study overall: A history of anti-PD-1, anti-PD-L1 or anti-CTLA-4 therapy was acceptable, and roughly 40% had some.

This clone was seen only once. The CDR3 length is 15 residues. From germline, CDR1 is MNHEY and CDR2 SVGAGI. V was clipped by 4 bases and J by 4 bases; unmatched bases: 7. The assay was immunoSEQ multiplex PCR, and TCRdb's table has in-frame clones only and misses some. The table shows more than 15,000 clones, with 74% occurring only once. Here the sequenced sample was CD4+ or CD8+ T cells sorted from blood, taken in a trial of the OX40 agonist ivuxolimab. This clonotype originated in an adult with an advanced solid tumor such as melanoma, head and neck, liver or kidney cancer. The chain joins TRBV6-5 to TRBJ1-2; 9 bases map to TRBD1. The CDR3 reads CASSWGQGFGYGYTF. In nucleotides, the CDR3 is TGTGCCAGCAGTTGGGGACAGGGCTTTGGCTATGGCTACACCTTC.